The sequence of this T cell receptor beta chain was determined in a study of type 1 regulatory T cells. For the study at large: This in vitro CD4 product, T-allo10, is enriched for Tr1 cells and alloantigen-specific.

Overall study results and limits: Compared with non-Tr1 cells, Tr1 cells showed a narrower TCR repertoire.

The germline V gene encodes CDR1 ENHRY and CDR2 SYGVKD. There are 14 residues in the CDR3. Trimming removed 4 bases at V and 5 bases at J, with 12 bases between. Using its own MiXCR run on the reads, TCRdb lists one record per CDR3 protein. The sample includes more than 60,000 distinct CDR3 sequences, 49% of them seen just once. With respect to this clonotype: Its matching antigen is unknown.

Material for sequencing was cultured non-Tr1 T cells, either the whole culture or a sorted T cell fraction (not recorded which). The sequence was obtained from a human donor in good health. The V call is TRBV10-3, the J call TRBJ1-5; D is unclear. The CDR3, as DNA: TGTGCCATCAGTGTGGGTTTCGAGTATCAGCCCCAGCATTTT. This translates into CAISVGFEYQPQHF.